The T cell receptor beta chain described here comes from a study of blood T cell repertoires in COVID-19. Whole-study context: Collection of acute and convalescent COVID-19 samples took place in the United States, Italy and Spain. Sources were T cells, B-cell-depleted T cells, or PBMCs; the material itself was cDNA or gDNA.

J was trimmed by 2 bases and V by 9 bases; bases with no gene match: 3. The CDR3 runs 13 residues. CDR1 is MNHNY and CDR2 is SVGAGI in the germline V gene (reference sequence). Seattle's enrolled individuals joined amid active infection and were then monitored longitudinally. How the authors handled the data: Researchers report that nucleated cell counts were estimated from reference gene primer amplification. Sequenced by immunoSEQ multiplex PCR; TCRdb stores in-frame clones only, minus some. The DNA was the basis for D and trimming; V, J and clone size are from that table. Of around 300,000 clones listed, 88% are singletons.

The sequenced material came from peripheral blood. The sequence came from a woman aged 25 to 39 with COVID-19, enrolled during active disease. This sequence joins TRBV6-6 and TRBJ1-1; 10 bases map to TRBD1. The CDR3 DNA follows: TGTGCCAGTGGGGACAGGGGAAACACTGAAGCTTTCTTT. The encoded protein is CASGDRGNTEAFF.